The 5 T cell receptor beta chains in this list originate from one sample, sequenced in a study of blood T cell repertoires in COVID-19. The data were produced by immunoSEQ multiplex PCR, yet TCRdb's version contains in-frame clones alone and is incomplete. The data hold over 150,000 clones, with about four fifths observed a single time. The source material was PBMCs or T cells enriched from blood (not recorded which). The receptors here all came from a woman in her 30s who had recovered from COVID-19.

The chain uses TRBV19 and TRBJ2-7, with TRBD2 identical over 15 bases. The CDR3 is 17 amino acids. Losses at the gene ends were 4 bases for V and 2 bases for J; bases not matched to a gene: 6. CDR1 and CDR2 from the germline V gene are LNHDA and SQIVND (reference sequence). The CDR3 DNA sequence: TGTGCCAGTAGTACCGGACTAGCGGGAGGGCAAACCTACGAGCAGTACTTC. It specifies CASSTGLAGGQTYEQYF. The entire variable domain, with the rest obtained from reference TRBV19 and TRBJ2-7, is as follows: DGGITQSPKYLFRKEGQNVTLSCEQNLNHDAMYWYRQDPGQGLRLIYYSQIVNDFQKGDIAEGYSVSREKKESFPLTVTSAQKNPTAFYLCASSTGLAGGQTYEQYFGPGTRLTVT.

The chain has TRBV27 and TRBJ1-2, with D unclear. This CDR3 is 13 amino acids long. Germline lookup yields CDR1 MNHEY and CDR2 SMNVEV (reference sequence). V was pared by 6 bases and J by 4 bases, with 12 bases between. The CDR3 DNA reads as TGTGCCAGCAGGGAGCGGCAGTCCTATGGCTACACCTTC. This encodes CASRERQSYGYTF.

The chain joins TRBV6-6 to TRBJ2-7, with TRBD2 matching 11 bases. Germline trimming cut 6 bases from V and 6 bases from J; bases unmatched to any gene: 10. CDR3 length equals 15 residues. The V gene's germline CDR1 is MNHNY and CDR2 SVGAGI (reference sequence). The CDR3 is CASRFLLAGEGEQYF. CDR3 sequence (DNA): TGTGCCAGCAGATTCCTACTAGCGGGAGAGGGCGAGCAGTACTTC.

The chain joins TRBV10-1 to TRBJ2-2, with TRBD2 matching over 8 bases. J was trimmed by 2 bases and V by 7 bases; bases with no gene match: 9. The CDR3 covers 16 residues. The germline gives CDR1 WNHNN, CDR2 SYGVQD (reference sequence). The CDR3, as DNA: TGCGCCAGCAAAGGGGCGGGGGGCACCAACACCGGGGAGCTGTTTTTT. Protein sequence: CASKGAGGTNTGELFF.

V usage is TRBV5-1 and J usage is TRBJ1-4; D not resolved. CDR1 is SGHRS and CDR2 is YFSETQ in the germline V gene. The CDR3 is made up of 14 amino acids. V lost 4 bases to trimming and J lost 4 bases, with 11 bases between them. The CDR3 DNA reads TGCGCCAGCAGCCGCGGAGAGATTAATGAAAAACTGTTTTTT. Protein: CASSRGEINEKLFF.